One sample yielded the 22 T cell receptor beta chains listed below, sequenced in a study of PD-L1 blockade in urothelial cancer. Data came from immunoSEQ multiplex PCR; TCRdb stores just in-frame clones and leaves some out. Of 17,000 or so clones detected, roughly 87% appear once; the ten largest clones hold just under 6%. Sequenced material: PBMCs, taken around atezolizumab (anti-PD-L1) treatment. The receptor set was obtained from a man aged 45-60 years with urothelial cancer.

The chain couples TRBV29-1 to TRBJ2-7, with 11 positions matching TRBD2. V shed 4 bases and J 3 bases; nucleotides not matched to a gene: 5. The CDR3 contains 14 residues. Germline loops: CDR1 SQVTM, CDR2 ANQGSEA. CDR3 DNA sequence: TGCAGCGTTGGTGATACTAGCGGGAGCTACGAGCAGTACTTC. Its protein is CSVGDTSGSYEQYF.

Concerning this clone: In the same sample, other DNA sequences code for this CDR3. The chain joins TRBV6-5 to TRBJ2-1; 7 nucleotides line up with TRBD2. This CDR3 has 13 residues. CDR1 is MNHEY and CDR2 is SVGAGI in the germline V gene. The V segment lost 5 bases and the J segment 6 bases; nucleotides outside the gene matches: 4. CDR3 nucleotide sequence: TGTGCCAGCAGTACGACTAGCCCCAATGAGCAGTTCTTC. Residues: CASSTTSPNEQFF.

The J gene is TRBJ2-5, the V gene TRBV7-2; perhaps TRBD1 as D (5 bases). Germline CDR1 is SGHTA and CDR2 is FQGNSA. CDR3 length equals 12 residues. Trimming removed 5 bases at V and 7 bases at J, with 11 bases between. The CDR3 coding sequence is TGTGCCAGCAGCCCAGGGTGGGGGACCCAGTACTTC. Its protein product is CASSPGWGTQYF.

The CDR3 nucleotides read TGTGCCAGCAGTTTGTCGGTCCATTCTACAGATACGCAGTATTTT. It is translated as CASSLSVHSTDTQYF. The rearrangement links TRBV27 to TRBJ2-3; D is uncertain. With 3 bases removed from V and 3 bases from J, the gap between germline ends came to 13 bases. Germline CDR1 reads MNHEY; CDR2 reads SMNVEV (reference sequence). This CDR3 has 15 residues.

CDR3 loop: CSVLTATDTQYF. The CDR3 DNA reads as TGCAGCGTGCTGACAGCGACAGATACGCAGTATTTT. The chain is built from TRBV29-1 and TRBJ2-3; D perhaps matches TRBD1 (5 bases). Germline-derived CDR1 and CDR2 are SQVTM and ANQGSEA. V lost 6 bases and J lost 3, with 10 bases in between. The CDR3 is 12 amino acids.

The gene calls are TRBV5-1 and TRBJ1-3; possibly TRBD1 for D (5 bases). There are 17 residues in the CDR3. Germline lookup yields CDR1 SGHRS and CDR2 YFSETQ. V shed 3 bases and J shed 7 bases, with 23 bases lying between them. The CDR3 nucleotides read TGCGCCAGCAGCTCAGGTTCGCTCGGACCGGGGGTGAACACCATATATTTT. Translation: CASSSGSLGPGVNTIYF.

This chain uses TRBV2 with TRBJ2-1; D perhaps matches TRBD2 (6 bases). Germline V CDR1 and CDR2: SNHLY, FYNNEI. The CDR3 sequence is 16 residues long. V gave up 5 bases and J gave up 3 bases, with 17 bases separating them. The CDR3: CASSSSPGTGYNEQFF. The CDR3 DNA sequence: TGTGCCAGCAGTTCAAGTCCCGGGACTGGCTACAATGAGCAGTTCTTC.

V is TRBV7-9 and J is TRBJ1-4; tentative D call: TRBD1 (5 bases). CDR3 length: 13 amino acids. Germline loops: CDR1 SEHNR, CDR2 FQNEAQ (reference sequence). V lost 5 bases, J lost 4 bases, and 8 bases lay in between. The CDR3 DNA sequence: TGTGCCAGCAGCCCGGGACTTAATGAAAAACTGTTTTTT. Translating it yields CASSPGLNEKLFF.

V is TRBV11-2 and J is TRBJ2-5, with TRBD2 matching over 8 bases. The germline V gene has CDR1 SGHAT and CDR2 FQNNGV. V gave up 0 bases and J gave up 7 bases; unmatched junction bases: 10. The CDR3 length is 16 residues. CDR3 region: CASSLDGLAGSPTQYF. CDR3 in DNA: TGTGCCAGCAGCTTAGATGGGCTAGCGGGCAGTCCGACCCAGTACTTC.

The rearrangement joins TRBV5-1 to TRBJ2-3, with D possibly being TRBD2 (5 bases). Germline CDR1 SGHRS, CDR2 YFSETQ. The V end lost 4 bases, the J end lost 2 bases, and 11 bases lay between the germline ends. The CDR3 length is 14 residues. This chain's CDR3 is CASSEERYTDTQYF. The CDR3 DNA sequence: TGCGCCAGCAGCGAGGAGCGGTACACAGATACGCAGTATTTT.

This clone was seen once. The genes are TRBV7-2 and TRBJ1-6; 10 bases align to TRBD1. From germline, CDR1 is SGHTA and CDR2 FQGNSA. With V trimmed by 8 bases and J by 0 bases, 4 bases remained unmatched. The CDR3 totals 16 residues. The CDR3 DNA is TGTGCCAGCGCTTGGACAGGGGGCTCCTATAATTCACCCCTCCACTTT. Translation: CASAWTGGSYNSPLHF.

The J gene is TRBJ2-5, the V gene TRBV7-9, with TRBD1 identical over 9 bases. Trimming took 2 bases from V and 2 from J; bases not matched to a gene: 6. Looked up from germline, CDR1 is SEHNR and CDR2 is FQNEAQ (reference sequence). The CDR3 is made up of 16 amino acids. CDR3 amino acids: CASSLQNRGQQETQYF. The CDR3 nucleotides are TGTGCCAGCAGCTTACAGAACAGGGGGCAGCAAGAGACCCAGTACTTC.

The gene calls are TRBV2 and TRBJ2-2; D not resolved. The CDR3 has 16 amino acids. The V end lost 3 bases, the J end lost 1 base, and 12 bases lay between the germline ends. Germline CDR1 SNHLY, CDR2 FYNNEI. The CDR3 reads CASSDGLYRNTGELFF. The CDR3, as DNA: TGTGCCAGCAGTGATGGGCTGTATCGGAACACCGGGGAGCTGTTTTTT.

The count of this clone is one. The V and J genes are TRBV30 and TRBJ2-1; TRBD1 agrees at 9 bases. The trim removed 2 bases at V and 12 bases at J, leaving 11 bases unmatched. This CDR3 region has 14 residues. Germline V CDR1 and CDR2: GTSNPN, SVGIG (reference sequence). The CDR3 nucleotides are TGTGCCTGGAGTAGGGGGACAGGGATTTTCGGGCAGTTCTTC. Amino acids: CAWSRGTGIFGQFF. The full variable domain, completed using reference TRBV30 and TRBJ2-1, is SQTIHQWPATLVQPVGSPLSLECTVEGTSNPNLYWYRQAAGRGLQLLFYSVGIGQISSEVPQNLSASRPQDRQFILSSKKLLLSDSGFYLCAWSRGTGIFGQFFGPGTRLTVL.

The chain couples TRBV30 to TRBJ2-7, with 7 bases lining up with TRBD1. The CDR3 loop spans 16 amino acids. Per the germline V gene, CDR1 is GTSNPN and CDR2 is SVGIG (reference sequence). V lost 2 bases to trimming and J lost 4 bases; unmatched junction nucleotides: 14. The CDR3 DNA is TGTGCCTGGAGTATCTCAGGGGGAAGAAATTGGTACGAGCAGTACTTC. It codes for CAWSISGGRNWYEQYF.

The V and J genes are TRBV10-1 and TRBJ2-3; 10 positions agree with TRBD2. Germline values: CDR1 WNHNN, CDR2 SYGVQD (reference sequence). Trimming took 2 bases from V and 4 from J; bases not matched to a gene: 6. This CDR3 has 16 residues. CDR3 loop: CASSESLAGVADTQYF. Here the CDR3 DNA reads TGCGCCAGCAGTGAGAGCCTAGCGGGGGTCGCAGATACGCAGTATTTT.

In its sample, this clone was seen once. The chain links TRBV6-1 to TRBJ1-5, with no clear D. V dropped 6 bases and J dropped 0 bases, with 6 bases sitting between them. Germline V lookup: CDR1 MNHNS, CDR2 SASEGT. CDR3 length: 13 amino acids. In DNA form, the CDR3 reads TGTGCCAGCAGCTCTTTTAGCAATCAGCCCCAGCATTTT. Residues: CASSSFSNQPQHF.

This chain connects TRBV5-1 to TRBJ1-5, with 10 bases lining up with TRBD1. V lost 5 bases to trimming and J lost 4 bases; unmatched junction nucleotides: 6. Germline V gene lookup returns CDR1 SGHRS and CDR2 YFSETQ. The CDR3 has 15 residues. CDR3: CASSTGTGANQPQHF. In DNA, the CDR3 is TGCGCCAGCAGTACCGGGACAGGGGCAAATCAGCCCCAGCATTTT.

The genes are TRBV6-5 and TRBJ2-7; the D gene is possibly TRBD1 (6 bases). V was pared by 5 bases and J by 4 bases, with 12 bases between. This CDR3 has 13 amino acids. CDR1 is MNHEY, CDR2 SVGAGI, per germline. CDR3 DNA: TGTGCCAGCAGTCAACAGGGTCGGTACGAGCAGTACTTC. Its translation is CASSQQGRYEQYF.

Comment on this clone: Germline is not matched at one junction end, which may reflect a read error. The genes are TRBV4-3 and TRBJ2-1; 10 nucleotides align to TRBD2. This CDR3 is 14 amino acids long. Germline values: CDR1 LGHNA, CDR2 YSLEER. The CDR3 region has the DNA TGCGCCAGCGCGTCTAGCGGGAGCTACCATGAGCAGTTCTTC. Its translation: CASASSGSYHEQFF.

This clone has a handful of counts. The CDR3 loop is CASGLSGTGNEKLFF. In DNA, the CDR3 is TGTGCTAGTGGTCTCTCCGGGACAGGGAATGAAAAACTGTTTTTT. V and J are TRBV12-5 and TRBJ1-4, with 9 bases fitting TRBD1. With 5 bases clipped from V and 5 bases from J, the junction kept 6 bases outside the gene matches. This CDR3 has 15 residues. Germline V CDR1 and CDR2: LGHNT, FRNRAP.

This rearrangement joins TRBV5-5 to TRBJ2-2; 9 bases match TRBD2. The V gene end was trimmed by 0 bases and the J gene end by 2 bases; junction bases not matched to a gene: 8. The CDR3 has 18 amino acids. Per the germline V gene, CDR1 is SGHKS and CDR2 is YYEKEE (reference sequence). For the CDR3, the DNA is TGTGCCAGCAGCTTGGCCACCGGGACTAGCACAAACACCGGGGAGCTGTTTTTT. As protein: CASSLATGTSTNTGELFF.